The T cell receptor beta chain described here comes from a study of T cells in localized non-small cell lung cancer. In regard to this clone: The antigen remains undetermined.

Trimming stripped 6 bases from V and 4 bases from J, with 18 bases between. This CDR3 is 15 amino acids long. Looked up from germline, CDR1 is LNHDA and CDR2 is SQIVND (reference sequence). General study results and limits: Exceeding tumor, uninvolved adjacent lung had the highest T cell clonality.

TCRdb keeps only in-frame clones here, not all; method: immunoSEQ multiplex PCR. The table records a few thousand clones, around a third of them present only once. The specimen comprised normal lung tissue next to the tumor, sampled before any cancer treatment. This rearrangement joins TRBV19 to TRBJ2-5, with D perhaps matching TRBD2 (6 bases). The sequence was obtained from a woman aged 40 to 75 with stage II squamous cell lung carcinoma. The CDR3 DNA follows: TGTGCCAGTAGCGGGCTGGATAACGGGAGAGAGACCCAGTACTTC. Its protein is CASSGLDNGRETQYF.